These T cell receptor beta chains were read from a single sample in a study of shared clonotypes between healthy human individuals. Assay used: immunoSEQ multiplex PCR; TCRdb lists only in-frame clones, some missing. Counted here are about 1.1 million clones, around 77% occurring once; the ten biggest clones make up 0.7% to 0.95%. Source material: memory CD4+ T cells from PBMCs. The source of these receptors is a young man in good health. Some clones in this sample may be carry-over from other donors' samples. Each CDR3 is given with its conserved first and last residue. D genes are given only for firm matches. Some rows mark clone size as missing; the rest say once, few, many or name a class of expanded clone.

D,J,V,size,CDR3,DNA
.,TRBJ2-5,TRBV2,.,CATGGVQETQYF,TGTGCCACCGGGGGAGTCCAAGAGACCCAGTACTTC
TRBD2,TRBJ2-5,TRBV5-1,.,CASSLYPSGANQETQYF,TGCGCCAGCAGCTTGTATCCTAGCGGGGCCAACCAAGAGACCCAGTACTTC
.,TRBJ1-1,TRBV11-3,once,CASSLGIHAEAFF,TGTGCCAGCAGCTTAGGGATACACGCTGAAGCTTTCTTT
.,TRBJ2-7,TRBV5-6,.,CASSPRDF,TGTGCCAGCAGCCCGAGGGACTTC
.,TRBJ1-1,TRBV5-1,.,CASSLQGYTEAFF,TGCGCCAGCAGCTTGCAGGGGTACACTGAAGCTTTCTTT
.,TRBJ1-3,TRBV28,.,CASSLGAKGRNTIYF,TGTGCCAGCAGTTTAGGGGCTAAGGGGAGAAACACCATATATTTT
.,TRBJ2-7,TRBV5-1,once,CASSLEGYEQYF,TGCGCCAGCAGCTTGGAGGGTTACGAGCAGTACTTC
.,TRBJ2-3,TRBV29-1,.,CSVFLLGDTQYF,TGCAGCGTTTTCTTACTGGGGGATACGCAGTATTTT
TRBD1,TRBJ1-2,TRBV7-9,.,CASSPGRAGGNYGYTF,TGTGCCAGCAGCCCCGGGCGGGCAGGGGGCAACTATGGCTACACCTTC
TRBD2,TRBJ2-1,TRBV4-1,.,CASSVRAGIVSYNEQFF,TGCGCCAGCAGCGTACGAGCGGGAATCGTTTCCTACAATGAGCAGTTCTTC
TRBD2,TRBJ2-5,TRBV28,.,CASSLGEGAGEETQYF,TGTGCCAGCAGTTTAGGGGAGGGCGCGGGGGAAGAGACCCAGTACTTC
TRBD2,TRBJ2-1,TRBV30,.,CAWSERRGSGNEQFF,TGTGCCTGGAGTGAGCGGCGCGGGAGTGGTAATGAGCAGTTCTTC
.,TRBJ2-1,TRBV18,.,CASSRPYRGYNEQFF,TGTGCCAGCTCACGGCCTTATCGGGGGTACAATGAGCAGTTCTTC
.,TRBJ2-1,TRBV4-1,.,CASSHAQRGNEQFF,TGCGCCAGCAGCCATGCCCAAAGGGGGAATGAGCAGTTCTTC
.,TRBJ2-2,TRBV6-6,.,CASRGSNTGELFF,TGTGCCAGCAGGGGGTCGAACACCGGGGAGCTGTTTTTT
.,TRBJ2-1,TRBV6-1,.,CASSGTVYNEQFF,TGTGCCAGCAGTGGGACGGTTTACAATGAGCAGTTCTTC
.,TRBJ1-4,TRBV25-1,.,CASSDPGGVNEKLFF,TGTGCCAGCAGTGATCCGGGGGGGGTTAATGAAAAACTGTTTTTT
.,TRBJ1-3,TRBV5-1,.,CASSPGAGGNTIYF,TGCGCCAGCAGCCCCGGGGCAGGGGGAAACACCATATATTTT
.,TRBJ1-2,TRBV5-5,.,CASSLSGVSGYTF,TGTGCCAGCAGCTTGTCCGGTGTTAGTGGCTACACCTTC
.,TRBJ2-1,TRBV2,.,CASRDPAEQFF,TGTGCCAGCAGGGACCCAGCGGAGCAGTTCTTC
.,TRBJ2-1,TRBV10-1,few,CASSEITLSGQFF,TGCGCCAGCAGTGAAATTACCCTATCGGGGCAGTTCTTC
TRBD2,TRBJ2-3,TRBV7-3,.,CASSLNRGSPADTQYF,TGTGCCAGCAGCTTAAATCGCGGGAGTCCCGCAGATACGCAGTATTTT
.,TRBJ1-1,TRBV5-1,.,CASSLRGPGAEAFF,TGCGCCAGCAGCTTACGAGGCCCGGGCGCTGAAGCTTTCTTT
TRBD2,TRBJ2-1,TRBV7-9,few,CASSPNFRSGGRYNEQFF,TGTGCCAGCAGCCCCAACTTCCGCAGCGGGGGCCGCTACAATGAGCAGTTCTTC
TRBD1,TRBJ2-1,TRBV5-6,.,CASTVGAGGNEQFF,TGTGCCAGCACCGTGGGCGCAGGGGGCAATGAGCAGTTCTTC
.,TRBJ1-1,TRBV4-3,.,CASSRRGDREGLTFF,TGCGCCAGCAGCCGAAGGGGGGACCGGGAAGGATTAACTTTCTTT
.,TRBJ1-2,TRBV6-1,many,CASSEGSTRGYTF,TGTGCCAGCAGTGAAGGGTCTACGAGGGGCTACACCTTC
.,TRBJ1-5,TRBV6-5,.,CAIGTDSNQPQHF,TGTGCCATCGGAACCGATAGCAATCAGCCCCAGCATTTT
.,TRBJ2-5,TRBV4-1,.,CASSQAIKETQYF,TGCGCCAGCAGCCAAGCCATAAAAGAGACCCAGTACTTC
TRBD2,TRBJ2-1,TRBV5-4,.,CASRDGTSGNYNEQFF,TGTGCCAGCAGGGACGGGACTAGCGGGAACTACAATGAGCAGTTCTTC
.,TRBJ2-3,TRBV6-6,.,CASIRTGTDTQYF,TGTGCCAGCATACGAACAGGGACAGATACGCAGTATTTT
TRBD2,TRBJ2-3,TRBV15,few,CATSRSPGLAGVADTQYF,TGTGCCACCAGCAGATCCCCCGGACTAGCGGGAGTGGCAGATACGCAGTATTTT
.,TRBJ1-1,TRBV12-5,.,CASGLSGGRGTEAFF,TGTGCTAGTGGTTTGAGTGGAGGGAGAGGGACTGAAGCTTTCTTT
.,TRBJ2-1,TRBV6-4,.,CASSDVVRQGSPLSYNEQFF,TGTGCCAGCAGTGACGTCGTTAGGCAGGGAAGCCCCCTTTCATACAATGAGCAGTTCTTC
TRBD2,TRBJ2-3,TRBV5-6,.,CASSFDRLAGNTDTQYF,TGTGCCAGCAGCTTTGATCGTCTAGCGGGAAACACAGATACGCAGTATTTT
TRBD2,TRBJ2-7,TRBV6-1,.,CASSEIGEGYEQYF,TGTGCCAGCAGTGAAATAGGGGAGGGGTACGAGCAGTACTTC
TRBD2,TRBJ2-7,TRBV7-9,.,CASSAPGGPREQYF,TGTGCCAGCAGCGCCCCGGGAGGGCCTCGGGAGCAGTACTTC
.,TRBJ2-1,TRBV9,.,CASSVPTNSETYNEQFF,TGTGCCAGCAGCGTACCCACAAATAGCGAGACCTACAATGAGCAGTTCTTC
.,TRBJ1-5,TRBV7-9,once,CASSRGRDSNQPQHF,TGTGCCAGCAGCCGGGGAAGGGATAGCAATCAGCCCCAGCATTTT
.,TRBJ2-7,TRBV4-1,many,CASSQAGGFYEQYF,TGCGCCAGCAGCCAGGCCGGAGGGTTCTACGAGCAGTACTTC
.,TRBJ1-5,TRBV28,.,CASRIGQRGQPQHF,TGTGCCAGCAGGATCGGACAAAGGGGGCAGCCCCAGCATTTT